This T cell receptor beta chain was captured in a study of Ad26.COV2.S vaccination and SARS-CoV-2 variants. The overall study: COV1001, an Ad26.COV2.S trial, supplied this vaccine-arm donor. Overall study findings and caveats: Those who received vaccine or placebo ended up with similar non-spike TCR breadth.

Sample treatment: about 20 received Ad26.COV2.S at low or high dose, single or two shots; roughly 5 received placebo; per-sample allocation not given. At day 63 after the first vaccine or placebo injection, samples were drawn. The donor was a Boston adult aged 18-55 years. This vaccine is an Ad26 vector that expresses the Wuhan-strain SARS-CoV-2 spike. Unmatched junction bases numbered 2, after V lost 3 bases and J lost 9 bases. The CDR3 has 13 residues. Profiling relied on immunoSEQ multiplex PCR, and the TCRdb table lists in-frame clones only, not all of them. Here the sample spans about 390,000 clones, about nine tenths being singletons. Comments on this clone: The antigen is unknown.

Sequences were derived from peripheral blood, sampled in a trial of Ad26.COV2.S vaccine versus placebo. The V call is TRBV12-3 or TRBV12-4, the J call TRBJ2-1; TRBD2 agrees at 10 bases. The clonotype comes from a person aged 18-65 years who received the Ad26.COV2.S COVID-19 vaccine or a placebo. The CDR3 bases are TGTGCCAGCAGTTTTAGCGGGGGGTTTGAGCAGTTCTTC. This encodes CASSFSGGFEQFF.